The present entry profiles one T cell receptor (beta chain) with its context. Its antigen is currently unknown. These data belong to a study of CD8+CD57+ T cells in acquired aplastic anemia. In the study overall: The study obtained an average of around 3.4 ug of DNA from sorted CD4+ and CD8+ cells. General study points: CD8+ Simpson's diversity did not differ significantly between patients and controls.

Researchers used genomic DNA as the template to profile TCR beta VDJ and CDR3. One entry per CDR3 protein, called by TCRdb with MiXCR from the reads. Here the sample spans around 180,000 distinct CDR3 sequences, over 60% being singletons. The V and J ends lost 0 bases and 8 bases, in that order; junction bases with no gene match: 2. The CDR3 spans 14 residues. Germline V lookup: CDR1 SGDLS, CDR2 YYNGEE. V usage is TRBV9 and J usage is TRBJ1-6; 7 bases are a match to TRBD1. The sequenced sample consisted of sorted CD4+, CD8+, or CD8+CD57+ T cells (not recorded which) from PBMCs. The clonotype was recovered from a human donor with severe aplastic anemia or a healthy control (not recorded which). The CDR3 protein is CASSVDRGHSPLHF. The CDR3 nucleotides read TGTGCCAGCAGCGTAGACAGGGGACATTCACCCCTCCACTTT.